These 9 T cell receptor beta chains were sequenced from one sample in a study of regulatory T cells in long-lasting Graves disease. This sample's time point: newly diagnosed GD, antithyroid drugs for less than 3 months. The authors made the TCR library using RNA they extracted from PBMCs. Both iRepertoire HTBI primers and Arm-PCR of CDR3 regions were used to build the TCR beta libraries. TCRdb reprocessed the multiplex PCR reads with MiXCR, giving one entry per CDR3 protein. Altogether about 540,000 distinct CDR3 sequences are present, roughly 14% being singletons, with the ten largest covering 10%. These same data were also listed under a study on T cells in Graves' hyperthyroidism and ophthalmopathy.

Sequencing used peripheral blood mononuclear cells (PBMCs), obtained at new diagnosis, from a patient treated with antithyroid drugs. The receptors come from a man aged 30 to 39 with Graves disease.

This clonotype has at least ten counts. The CDR3 sequence: CASSYSAPGRPNSPLHF. The CDR3 region has the DNA TGCGCCAGCAGCTATTCTGCTCCAGGACGGCCGAATTCACCCCTCCACTTT. V and J are TRBV5-1 and TRBJ1-6, with unresolved D. The CDR3 sequence is 17 residues long. Per germline, CDR1 SGHRS and CDR2 YFSETQ. The V end was cut by 3 bases, the J end by 7 bases, with 20 bases between.

This clonotype occurred a few times. This chain joins TRBV2 and TRBJ2-3; the D gene could be TRBD1 or TRBD2 (5 bases each). With 6 bases removed from V and 4 bases from J, the gap between germline ends came to 14 bases. Germline CDR1 is SNHLY and CDR2 is FYNNEI. The CDR3 covers 14 residues. CDR3 sequence: CASSPRGDADTQYF. As DNA, the CDR3 is TGTGCCAGCAGCCCGAGAGGGGATGCAGATACGCAGTATTTT.

This clonotype appeared many times. V gene TRBV11-2 combines with J gene TRBJ2-7; perhaps TRBD1 as D (5 bases). This CDR3 region has 9 residues. CDR1 SGHAT and CDR2 FQNNGV come from the germline V gene. Here the CDR3 DNA reads TGTGCCAGCAGCTTAACAGGTCCGGTC. It yields the protein CASSLTGPV.

The sample holds many counts of this clonotype. The chain is built from TRBV6-1 and TRBJ1-2; maybe TRBD1 (5 bases). Germline V CDR1 and CDR2: MNHNS, SASEGT. The CDR3 runs to 13 residues. The V gene lost 5 bases and the J gene lost 4 bases, with 11 bases spanning the gap. The CDR3 region has the DNA TGTGCCAGCAGTCGGGACGATATCTATGGCTACACCTTC. This translates into CASSRDDIYGYTF.

Many counts were recorded for this clonotype. This chain joins TRBV2 and TRBJ2-5; the match to TRBD2 covers 9 bases. CDR1 is SNHLY and CDR2 is FYNNEI in the germline V gene. V dropped 4 bases and J dropped 1; count of bases not matched to a gene: 7. The CDR3 consists of 16 residues. In DNA form, the CDR3 reads TGTGCCAGCAGTGGCTCCGCGGGGGGGGGCCAAGAGACCCAGTACTTC. Protein product: CASSGSAGGGQETQYF. Full variable domain (remainder filled in from reference TRBV2 and TRBJ2-5): EPEVTQTPSHQVTQMGQEVILRCVPISNHLYFYWYRQILGQKVEFLVSFYNNEISEKSEIFDDQFSVERPDGSNFTLKIRSTKLEDSAMYFCASSGSAGGGQETQYFGPGTRLLVL.

The chain couples TRBV19 to TRBJ1-1, with D maybe TRBD1 (6 bases). Trimming removed 2 bases from V and 1 base from J, with 11 bases in between. The CDR3 length is 15 residues. Germline V lookup: CDR1 LNHDA, CDR2 SQIVND (reference sequence). CDR3 loop: CASSIKQGRNTEAFF. The CDR3 DNA reads TGTGCCAGTAGTATAAAACAGGGACGGAACACTGAAGCTTTCTTT.

The table lists this clonotype with many counts. The CDR3 is CSATGTGIDQPQHF. The DNA for the CDR3 is TGCAGTGCTACAGGGACAGGGATAGATCAGCCCCAGCATTTT. The chain couples TRBV20-1 to TRBJ1-5; TRBD1 matches 9 bases. Germline CDR1 reads DFQATT; CDR2 reads SNEGSKA (reference sequence). After removal of 4 bases from V and 5 bases from J, the junction contained 6 bases not matched to a gene. The length of the CDR3 is 14 residues.

The CDR3 bases are TGCAGTGCTTCCGGGGGGGGCTCTGGGGCCAACGTCCTGACTTTC. Its protein is CSASGGGSGANVLTF. The rearrangement links TRBV20-1 to TRBJ2-6; TRBD2 aligns across 8 bases. V lost 5 bases and J lost 0; bases outside the gene matches: 3. CDR1 and CDR2 from the germline V gene are DFQATT and SNEGSKA (reference sequence). The CDR3 is made up of 15 amino acids.

This clonotype has a count of ten or more. The rearrangement joins TRBV18 to TRBJ2-1, with TRBD2 as a possible D gene (5 bases). The CDR3 extends over 15 amino acids. V lost 2 bases and J lost 6, with 14 bases in between. Per the germline V gene, CDR1 is KGHSH and CDR2 is LQKENI. For the CDR3, the DNA is TGTGCCAGCTCACCAATTACTAGTTGGGGCAATGAGCAGTTCTTC. Its protein product is CASSPITSWGNEQFF.